This T cell receptor (beta chain) was sequenced in a study of blood T cell repertoires in COVID-19. Study-level information: From T cells, B-cell-depleted T cells, or PBMCs came the material, which was cDNA or gDNA.

As processed by the authors: How many nucleated cells were present was estimated from reference gene primer amplification. Sequenced by immunoSEQ multiplex PCR; TCRdb stores in-frame clones only, minus some. V, J and clone size reflect that table, while D and trimming were determined from the DNA. The sample holds 110,000 or so clones, approximately 80% seen once. Sequencing was carried out using peripheral blood. This TCR was recovered from a woman of 80 years or more with active or convalescent COVID-19.

The DNA of the CDR3 is TGTGCCAGCAGTCCGGCCGGGACAGGGGGCGAGTACCAGTTCTTC. Protein: CASSPAGTGGEYQFF. The rearrangement joins TRBV27 to TRBJ2-1, with 12 positions matching TRBD1. The CDR3 totals 15 residues. V was pared by 5 bases and J by 13 bases, with 12 bases of the junction left unmatched. Germline CDR1 is MNHEY and CDR2 is SMNVEV (reference sequence).